These T cell receptor beta chains were read from a single sample in a study of T cell repertoires in cytomegalovirus infection. TCRdb re-called the reads with MiXCR, one entry per CDR3 protein. Among just under 550,000 distinct CDR3 sequences listed, around a quarter were seen once. The specimen was PBMCs. The receptors were sampled from a human donor in good health (CMV status not recorded). Some clones in this sample may be carry-over from other donors' samples. CDR3s include the opening cysteine and the closing phenylalanine or tryptophan. Fields, in order: D gene, CDR3 length, J gene, clone size, V gene, CDR3 protein, CDR3 DNA. D genes are given only for firm matches. The size entry is marked missing in some rows and otherwise reads once, few, many or a size class.

d_call: TRBD2; cdr3_length: 17; j_call: TRBJ2-3; clone_size: few; v_call: TRBV7-2; cdr3_aa: CASSLQSGRAPTDTQYF; cdr3_nt: TGTGCCAGCAGCTTACAAAGCGGGAGGGCCCCCACAGATACGCAGTATTTT
d_call: NA; cdr3_length: 16; j_call: TRBJ2-2; clone_size: NA; v_call: TRBV12-3/TRBV12-4; cdr3_aa: CASNKLVGLGTGELFF; cdr3_nt: TGTGCCAGCAACAAATTGGTGGGGCTTGGCACCGGGGAGCTGTTTTTT
d_call: TRBD2; cdr3_length: 15; j_call: TRBJ2-1; clone_size: many; v_call: TRBV12-3/TRBV12-4; cdr3_aa: CASSPTSRTYNEQFF; cdr3_nt: TGTGCCAGCAGTCCGACTAGCCGGACCTACAATGAGCAGTTCTTC
d_call: TRBD1; cdr3_length: 15; j_call: TRBJ1-4; clone_size: NA; v_call: TRBV28; cdr3_aa: CASSSGQGPNEKLFF; cdr3_nt: TGTGCCAGCAGTTCAGGACAGGGACCTAATGAAAAACTGTTTTTT
d_call: NA; cdr3_length: 14; j_call: TRBJ1-1; clone_size: once; v_call: TRBV19; cdr3_aa: CASSQVLQNTEAFF; cdr3_nt: TGTGCCAGTAGTCAGGTACTCCAGAACACTGAAGCTTTCTTT
d_call: NA; cdr3_length: 12; j_call: TRBJ2-3; clone_size: few; v_call: TRBV19; cdr3_aa: CASSVLGDTQYF; cdr3_nt: TGTGCCAGTAGTGTTTTGGGTGATACGCAGTATTTT
d_call: NA; cdr3_length: 16; j_call: TRBJ1-2; clone_size: many; v_call: TRBV7-2; cdr3_aa: CASSSHPDSIVYGYTF; cdr3_nt: TGTGCCAGCAGCTCTCACCCGGACAGTATTGTCTATGGCTACACCTTC
d_call: TRBD1; cdr3_length: 15; j_call: TRBJ2-7; clone_size: many; v_call: TRBV7-2; cdr3_aa: CASSSPGQGIYEQYF; cdr3_nt: TGTGCCAGCAGCTCACCGGGACAGGGAATCTACGAGCAGTACTTC
d_call: NA; cdr3_length: 14; j_call: TRBJ2-3; clone_size: many; v_call: TRBV7-3; cdr3_aa: CASSSAPGTDTQYF; cdr3_nt: TGTGCCAGCAGCTCAGCACCGGGCACAGATACGCAGTATTTT
d_call: TRBD1; cdr3_length: 14; j_call: TRBJ1-5; clone_size: NA; v_call: TRBV28; cdr3_aa: CASYRGMGNQPQHF; cdr3_nt: TGTGCCAGCTACAGGGGAATGGGGAATCAGCCCCAGCATTTT
d_call: TRBD2; cdr3_length: 15; j_call: TRBJ2-1; clone_size: NA; v_call: TRBV20-1; cdr3_aa: CSARALAGGTNEQFF; cdr3_nt: TGCAGTGCTAGAGCACTAGCGGGAGGCACTAATGAGCAGTTCTTC
d_call: NA; cdr3_length: 14; j_call: TRBJ2-1; clone_size: few; v_call: TRBV19; cdr3_aa: CASSIDRDYNEQFF; cdr3_nt: TGTGCCAGTAGTATCGACCGGGACTACAATGAGCAGTTCTTC
d_call: NA; cdr3_length: 17; j_call: TRBJ1-1; clone_size: NA; v_call: TRBV30; cdr3_aa: CAWSLVPRRLSNTEAFF; cdr3_nt: TGTGCCTGGAGTCTGGTCCCTCGACGGCTGTCGAACACTGAAGCTTTCTTT
d_call: TRBD2; cdr3_length: 18; j_call: TRBJ2-2; clone_size: few; v_call: TRBV7-2; cdr3_aa: CASRYGLAGGPNTGELFF; cdr3_nt: TGTGCCAGCCGTTATGGGCTAGCGGGAGGGCCGAACACCGGGGAGCTGTTTTTT
d_call: TRBD1; cdr3_length: 16; j_call: TRBJ2-7; clone_size: NA; v_call: TRBV27; cdr3_aa: CASSAPGQGSPYEQYF; cdr3_nt: TGTGCCAGCAGTGCCCCGGGACAGGGGTCCCCCTACGAGCAGTACTTC
d_call: NA; cdr3_length: 14; j_call: TRBJ2-7; clone_size: NA; v_call: TRBV27; cdr3_aa: CASSLGGLPYEQYF; cdr3_nt: TGTGCCAGCAGTTTAGGGGGACTTCCCTACGAGCAGTACTTC
d_call: NA; cdr3_length: 12; j_call: TRBJ2-2; clone_size: many; v_call: TRBV24-1; cdr3_aa: CATSDYSGELFF; cdr3_nt: TGTGCCACCAGTGATTATTCCGGGGAGCTGTTTTTT